A single TCR beta chain is shown here with its context. These data are taken from a study of tumor-infiltrating lymphocytes in primary liver carcinoma. cDNA specific to TCR beta was made from 450 to 650 ng of total RNA, with a constant-region primer employed for priming. Slightly modified ARM-PCR, run as three nested multiplex PCR rounds, produced the TCR beta libraries. Investigators reported that the first two PCR rounds, at approximately 11 cycles each, used TRBV1-TRBV30 forward primers with a C-beta reverse primer. TCRdb reprocessed the multiplex PCR reads via MiXCR and lists one record per CDR3 protein. The sample consists of 310,000 or so distinct CDR3 sequences, 65% of them appearing once. In germline, CDR1 is SGHAT, CDR2 FQNNGV. The CDR3 consists of 15 residues. The V end lost 1 base, the J end lost 2 bases, and 12 bases lay between the germline ends. Extraction also yielded germline DNA, while blood RNA was obtained from unsorted whole blood.

The chain combines TRBV11-2 with TRBJ2-7; tentative D call: TRBD1 (6 bases). The TCR sequence derives from a man in his forties or fifties with primary liver carcinoma and hepatitis B virus infection. What was sequenced was peripheral blood. CDR3 nucleotide sequence: TGTGCCAGCAGCTTAGTTCTGGGGGCCGCCTACGAGCAGTACGTC. Its protein is CASSLVLGAAYEQYV.